This TCR beta chain was observed in a study of tumor and adjacent non-tumor tissue in lung cancer. Study overall: The cohort had around twelve adenocarcinoma, a couple of squamous cell and 1 small cell patients. Broader study findings: In normal lung, the top 100 clones were significantly more dominant than in tumor. TCR diversity was significantly greater in tumor than normal lung tissue. Tumor TCR diversity, when higher, was linked to shorter survival.

Trimming removed 3 bases at V and 10 bases at J, with 21 bases between. This CDR3 contains 15 residues. The library came from three nested PCR rounds adapted from ARM-PCR protocols. TCRdb independently ran MiXCR on the multiplex PCR reads; one entry per CDR3 protein. The repertoire has 90,000 to 100,000 distinct CDR3 sequences, more than 80% of them found once; the top ten carry about 31%. The sample holds many counts of this clonotype. The antigen remains unidentified. This sample's RNA came from whole unsorted tissue. Distant lung tissue was collected more than 3 cm away from the tumor edge. The chain recombines TRBV12-3 or TRBV12-4 with TRBJ1-2; D perhaps matches TRBD1 (6 bases). This receptor was obtained from a man aged 55-75 years with small cell lung cancer. The sample taken for sequencing was distant non-tumor lung tissue. Here the CDR3 reads CASSFAAWGQSDYTF. DNA of the CDR3: TGTGCCAGCAGTTTCGCGGCGTGGGGACAATCGGACTACACCTTC.